The 23 T cell receptor beta chains presented below share a single source sample, sequenced in a study of blood T cell repertoires in COVID-19. Using immunoSEQ multiplex PCR, the repertoire was profiled, and TCRdb retains in-frame clones only, with some absent. The profile shows some 200,000 clones, 92% of them singletons. The sequencing input was peripheral blood. Receptors were obtained from a man aged 25 to 40 with acute or convalescent COVID-19.

The CDR3 here is CASSYRVGVPDTQYF. The DNA of the CDR3 is TGTGCCAGCAGCTACAGGGTAGGAGTCCCAGATACGCAGTATTTT. V usage is TRBV7-9 and J usage is TRBJ2-3; D might be TRBD1 (6 bases). This CDR3 comprises 15 residues. From germline, CDR1 is SEHNR and CDR2 FQNEAQ (reference sequence). Trimming stripped 4 bases from V and 4 bases from J, with 15 bases between. Full variable domain (rest looked up from reference TRBV7-9 and TRBJ2-3): DTGVSQNPRHKITKRGQNVTFRCDPISEHNRLYWYRQTLGQGPEFLTYFQNEAQLEKSRLLSDRFSAERPKGSFSTLEIQRTEQGDSAMYLCASSYRVGVPDTQYFGPGTRLTVL.

This clone was seen a single time. This chain links TRBV5-1 with TRBJ2-7; TRBD2 matches 9 bases. The CDR3 has 17 amino acids. V lost 0 bases, J lost 0 bases, and 7 bases stayed unmatched. Germline assignment: CDR1 SGHRS and CDR2 YFSETQ. DNA for the CDR3: TGCGCCAGCAGCTTGGGCCTAGCGGGGCCTATCTCCTACGAGCAGTACTTC. Residues: CASSLGLAGPISYEQYF.

This clone was seen only a few times. This chain uses TRBV2 with TRBJ2-1, with D perhaps TRBD2 (5 bases). This CDR3 region has 15 residues. V was shortened by 11 bases and J by 8 bases, with 25 bases between the two germline ends. Per the germline V gene, CDR1 is SNHLY and CDR2 is FYNNEI. The CDR3 loop is CAASSADYPRDEQFF. CDR3 sequence (DNA): TGTGCCGCAAGCAGCGCAGACTACCCGAGAGATGAGCAGTTCTTC.

J is TRBJ2-2 and V is TRBV5-4; the D gene is possibly TRBD1 (6 bases). Trimming removed 4 bases at V and 7 bases at J, with 17 bases between. This CDR3 has 15 amino acids. Germline V gene sequence: CDR1 SGHNT, CDR2 YYREEE (reference sequence). CDR3 DNA sequence: TGTGCCAGCAGCCCACAGGGTTGGACTGGCGGGGAGCTGTTTTTT. It codes for CASSPQGWTGGELFF.

The chain recombines TRBV6-6 with TRBJ2-2, with TRBD2 identical over 15 bases. With 5 bases clipped from V and 1 base from J, the junction kept 8 bases outside the gene matches. From germline, CDR1 is MNHNY and CDR2 SVGAGI (reference sequence). CDR3 length equals 19 residues. CDR3 coding DNA: TGTGCCAGCAGTCCGCGGACTAGCGGGAGGGCCCTGAACACCGGGGAGCTGTTTTTT. Translation gives CASSPRTSGRALNTGELFF.

The rearrangement uses TRBV6-2 or TRBV6-3 and TRBJ2-3; D possibly corresponds to TRBD1 (5 bases). The germline V gene encodes CDR1 MNHEY and CDR2 SVGEGT. Between the trimmed V and J ends, which lost 0 bases and 1 base, there was a span of 11 bases. The CDR3 has 16 residues. CDR3 sequence reads: CASSYSQGRGTDTQYF. The CDR3 DNA reads as TGTGCCAGCAGTTACTCTCAGGGTCGGGGCACAGATACGCAGTATTTT.

The chain joins TRBV4-1 to TRBJ1-4, with D perhaps TRBD1 (6 bases). The CDR3 has 15 residues. Germline CDR1 and CDR2: MGHRA and YSYEKL. Trimming stripped 0 bases from V and 6 bases from J, with 11 bases between. CDR3 region: CASSQEGTGHEKLFF. In nucleotides, the CDR3 is TGCGCCAGCAGCCAAGAGGGTACAGGGCATGAAAAACTGTTTTTT.

This chain uses TRBV7-9 with TRBJ2-3, with TRBD1 matching over 8 bases. J gave up 1 base and V 5 bases, and 5 bases lay outside the gene matches. The CDR3 extends over 15 amino acids. CDR1 is SEHNR, CDR2 FQNEAQ, per germline (reference sequence). Here the CDR3 reads CASSRQGSGTDTQYF. CDR3 bases: TGTGCCAGCAGCCGACAGGGGTCGGGCACAGATACGCAGTATTTT.

The chain employs TRBV10-3 and TRBJ2-3; D remains unclear. The germline gives CDR1 ENHRY, CDR2 SYGVKD. The CDR3 is 14 amino acids. Deletions cut 3 bases from V and 1 base from J, with 8 bases between. CDR3 coding DNA: TGTGCCATCAGTGATAGATACGGCACAGATACGCAGTATTTT. This codes for CAISDRYGTDTQYF.

The gene calls are TRBV3-1 (or the pseudogene TRBV3-2) and TRBJ2-7; D remains unclear. Germline assignment: CDR1 LGHDT and CDR2 YNNKEL (reference sequence). Trimming removed 7 bases from V and 7 bases from J, with 20 bases in between. CDR3 length equals 14 residues. The CDR3, as DNA: TGTGCCAGCAAATTAACTACTACCAATGGTGAGCAGTACTTC. This sequence encodes CASKLTTTNGEQYF.

The CDR3 protein is CASSETWTSLSYEQYF. In DNA form, the CDR3 reads TGTGCCAGCAGTGAAACTTGGACAAGCCTCTCCTACGAGCAGTACTTC. The chain employs TRBV6-1 and TRBJ2-7, with TRBD1 as a possible D gene (5 bases). The ends were cut back, 2 bases at V and 0 bases at J, with 14 bases in the middle. The CDR3 spans 16 residues. The germline V gene has CDR1 MNHNS and CDR2 SASEGT.

The V and J genes are TRBV6-5 and TRBJ1-5, with 8 bases identical to TRBD1. V lost 6 bases, J lost 7 bases, and 11 bases stayed unmatched. Looked up from germline, CDR1 is MNHEY and CDR2 is SVGAGI. The CDR3 is 15 residues long. The CDR3 DNA follows: TGTGCCAGCAGGCGGAGTCAGGGGGCTTACCAGCCCCAGCATTTT. Amino acids: CASRRSQGAYQPQHF.

The chain has TRBV21-1 and TRBJ2-1; the tabulated D call, TRBD2, remains unverified against the DNA. TRBV21-1 is noted as a pseudogene. This CDR3 comprises 13 residues. For the CDR3, the DNA is TGTGCCAGCAGCAATGAGGGTTACAATGAGCAGTTCTTC. It encodes CASSNEGYNEQFF.

The chain has TRBV5-4 and TRBJ2-2; TRBD1 matches at 8 bases. Trimming at V came to 3 bases and at J to 4 bases, leaving 11 bases not matched to a gene. The CDR3 has 17 amino acids. Germline lookup yields CDR1 SGHNT and CDR2 YYREEE (reference sequence). CDR3 sequence: CASSYGTGWGGTGELFF. The CDR3 DNA reads as TGTGCCAGCAGCTACGGGACAGGCTGGGGAGGCACCGGGGAGCTGTTTTTT.

V gene TRBV7-9 combines with J gene TRBJ1-4, with a possible D match to TRBD1 (6 bases). Germline CDR1 and CDR2: SEHNR and FQNEAQ (reference sequence). Trimming pared 3 bases from V and 8 bases from J, leaving 16 bases between. The CDR3 has 15 amino acids. The CDR3 reads CASSFPQGLPEKLFF. Written as DNA, the CDR3 is TGTGCCAGCAGCTTCCCCCAGGGGCTCCCCGAAAAACTGTTTTTT.

This sequence joins TRBV11-2 and TRBJ1-2; D ambiguous. With 6 bases removed from V and 1 base from J, the gap between germline ends came to 18 bases. Germline loops: CDR1 SGHAT, CDR2 FQNNGV. This CDR3 has 16 residues. The CDR3 loop reads CASRPLRGNLNYGYTF. The DNA of the CDR3 is TGTGCCAGCAGGCCCCTAAGAGGAAATCTTAACTATGGCTACACCTTC. Variable domain in full (rest from reference TRBV11-2 and TRBJ1-2): EAGVAQSPRYKIIEKRQSVAFWCNPISGHATLYWYQQILGQGPKLLIQFQNNGVVDDSQLPKDRFSAERLKGVDSTLKIQPAKLEDSAVYLCASRPLRGNLNYGYTFGSGTRLTVV.

The table lists this clone with a count of one. V and J are TRBV7-2 and TRBJ2-1; D may be TRBD1 (5 bases). This CDR3 has 15 amino acids. Deletions cut 5 bases from V and 3 bases from J, with 14 bases between. The germline V gene has CDR1 SGHTA and CDR2 FQGNSA. The CDR3 region has the DNA TGTGCCAGCAGCCCACTTGGCAGGGACTACAATGAGCAGTTCTTC. The encoded protein is CASSPLGRDYNEQFF.

CDR3 DNA sequence: TGTGCCAGCAGCTTAGAAAAGGGGACTAGCCGATCCGACGAGCAGTACTTC. It yields the protein CASSLEKGTSRSDEQYF. V and J are TRBV7-8 and TRBJ2-7, with 9 bases fitting TRBD2. CDR1 is SGHVS, CDR2 FQNEAQ, per germline. Trimming removed 1 base from V and 5 bases from J; junction bases left unmatched: 12. The CDR3 has 17 residues. Based on the CDR3 plus reference TRBV7-8 and TRBJ2-7, the full variable domain is GAGVSQSPRYKVAKRGQDVALRCDPISGHVSLFWYQQALGQGPEFLTYFQNEAQLDKSGLPSDRFFAERPEGSVSTLKIQRTQQEDSAVYLCASSLEKGTSRSDEQYFGPGTRLTVT.

The rearrangement uses TRBV5-1 and TRBJ1-5, with 7 bases lining up with TRBD1. After removal of 5 bases from V and 4 bases from J, the junction contained 3 bases not matched to a gene. Germline V CDR1 and CDR2: SGHRS, YFSETQ. CDR3 length: 13 amino acids. The CDR3 sequence: CASRGTENQPQHF. CDR3 nucleotide sequence: TGCGCCAGCAGGGGGACAGAGAATCAGCCCCAGCATTTT. Full variable domain (remainder filled in from reference TRBV5-1 and TRBJ1-5): KAGVTQTPRYLIKTRGQQVTLSCSPISGHRSVSWYQQTPGQGLQFLFEYFSETQRNKGNFPGRFSGRQFSNSRSEMNVSTLELGDSALYLCASRGTENQPQHFGDGTRLSIL.

As DNA, the CDR3 is TGTGCCAGCAGCCAAGATTCCGGACTAGCGGGAGGCCGCCAAGAGACCCAGTACTTC. Amino acids: CASSQDSGLAGGRQETQYF. V gene TRBV3-1 (or the pseudogene TRBV3-2) combines with J gene TRBJ2-5, with 14 nucleotides matching TRBD2. The germline V gene encodes CDR1 LGHDT and CDR2 YNNKEL (reference sequence). V lost 0 bases to trimming and J lost 1 base; unmatched junction nucleotides: 7. CDR3 length: 19 residues.

The chain joins TRBV19 to TRBJ1-5; the match to TRBD1 covers 7 bases. Germline V lookup: CDR1 LNHDA, CDR2 SQIVND (reference sequence). Unmatched junction bases numbered 5, after V lost 6 bases and J lost 0 bases. CDR3 length: 15 amino acids. The CDR3 nucleotides are TGTGCCAGTAGGACAGGGTTCTATAGCAATCAGCCCCAGCATTTT. This encodes CASRTGFYSNQPQHF.

The chain employs TRBV3-1 (or the pseudogene TRBV3-2) and TRBJ2-2; TRBD2 agrees at 13 bases. The length of the CDR3 is 16 residues. Losses at the gene ends were 5 bases for V and 9 bases for J; bases not matched to a gene: 9. Germline CDR1 and CDR2: LGHDT and YNNKEL (reference sequence). The CDR3, as DNA: TGTGCCAGCAGCAAATGGGGGACTAGCGGGATCAGGGAGCTGTTTTTT. Its protein is CASSKWGTSGIRELFF.

V and J are TRBV18 and TRBJ2-7; D call uncertain. V lost 3 bases to trimming and J lost 6 bases, with 9 bases between them. There are 12 residues in the CDR3. CDR1 and CDR2 (germline): KGHSH, LQKENI. CDR3 in amino acids: CASSPAASEQYF. DNA of the CDR3: TGTGCCAGCTCACCGGCGGCGAGCGAGCAGTACTTC.